The 10 T cell receptor beta chains in this list originate from one sample, sequenced in a study of T cell responses to AZD1222 COVID-19 vaccine. TCRdb's table, derived via immunoSEQ multiplex PCR, lists solely in-frame clones and lacks some. The sample records some 150,000 clones, about nine tenths being singletons. Sample: peripheral blood, taken on day 0 of AZD1222 vaccination. All receptors derive from an adult in good health.

CDR3 DNA sequence: TGTGCCAGCAGAGCCGGGACCCACTCCTACGAGCAGTACTTC. This sequence encodes CASRAGTHSYEQYF. J is TRBJ2-7 and V is TRBV2; D is possibly TRBD1 or TRBD2 (5 bases each). Germline CDR1 and CDR2: SNHLY and FYNNEI. V lost 6 bases to trimming and J lost 0 bases, with 12 bases between them. CDR3 length: 14 amino acids.

The chain joins TRBV3-1 (or the pseudogene TRBV3-2) to TRBJ1-3; D remains unclear. Germline assignment: CDR1 LGHDT and CDR2 YNNKEL (reference sequence). V shed 3 bases and J shed 6 bases, with 12 bases lying between them. This CDR3 is built from 14 residues. The CDR3 DNA sequence: TGTGCCAGCAGCCAGGAGCCATCTTCAAACACCATATATTTT. Amino acids: CASSQEPSSNTIYF.

This clone occurred once. The chain has TRBV6-2 or TRBV6-3 and TRBJ1-2; the D is unclear. The CDR3 totals 13 residues. Germline CDR1 MNHEY, CDR2 SVGEGT. Trimming took off 0 bases at V and 4 bases at J, with 6 bases between the two ends. CDR3 nucleotide sequence: TGTGCCAGCAGTTACTCGGCGGTCTATGGCTACACCTTC. This gives the protein CASSYSAVYGYTF.

V and J are TRBV10-3 and TRBJ2-1, with 12 bases that match TRBD2. Germline trimming cut 5 bases from V and 7 bases from J; bases unmatched to any gene: 3. The length of the CDR3 is 14 residues. The V gene's germline CDR1 is ENHRY and CDR2 SYGVKD. The chain's CDR3 is CAISPGTSGNEQFF. CDR3 nucleotides: TGTGCCATCAGTCCCGGGACTAGCGGGAATGAGCAGTTCTTC.

V gene TRBV7-9 combines with J gene TRBJ1-5; TRBD1 is a possible D gene (6 bases). The CDR3 has 14 amino acids. Germline V gene lookup returns CDR1 SEHNR and CDR2 FQNEAQ (reference sequence). The V end lost 3 bases, the J end lost 7 bases, and 13 bases lay between the germline ends. CDR3 protein: CASSLGTPPQPQHF. The DNA for the CDR3 is TGTGCCAGCAGCTTGGGGACACCTCCCCAGCCCCAGCATTTT.

The genes are TRBV27 and TRBJ2-7; a possible D gene is TRBD2 (6 bases). Germline V gene data show CDR1 as MNHEY and CDR2 as SMNVEV (reference sequence). With 4 bases removed from V and 2 bases from J, the gap between germline ends came to 18 bases. The CDR3 covers 16 residues. The CDR3 DNA is TGTGCCAGCAGTTCCCTTCTAGCCGGAGGGCCCTACGAGCAGTACTTC. This encodes CASSSLLAGGPYEQYF.

This rearrangement joins TRBV7-3 to TRBJ1-2, with D unresolved. The germline V gene has CDR1 SGHTA and CDR2 FQGTGA. The CDR3 runs to 13 residues. Trimming left V 2 bases short and J 14 bases short, with 18 bases between. The CDR3 DNA reads as TGTGCCAGCAGCTTAGCCCGACAAGGGAGTAGGACCTTC. This codes for CASSLARQGSRTF.

V is TRBV2 and J is TRBJ1-2, with 8 bases matching TRBD1. Germline CDR1 and CDR2: SNHLY and FYNNEI. The CDR3 is 13 residues long. Trimming removed 6 bases from V and 8 bases from J; junction bases left unmatched: 8. The CDR3 sequence: CASSVGQAQGYTF. The CDR3 DNA is TGTGCCAGCAGCGTGGGACAGGCCCAGGGCTACACCTTC.

This sequence joins TRBV6-6 and TRBJ2-7, with 8 bases aligning to TRBD1. In germline, CDR1 is MNHNY, CDR2 SVGAGI (reference sequence). J lost 6 bases, V lost 0 bases, and 7 bases had no gene match. The CDR3 spans 15 residues. CDR3 sequence (DNA): TGTGCCAGCAGTTACTCAGGGCAGGGGGCTTCCGAGCAGTACTTC. It encodes CASSYSGQGASEQYF.

A single count supports this clone. The rearrangement uses TRBV9 and TRBJ1-1, with a weak D call TRBD1 (5 bases). V lost 2 bases and J lost 8, with 13 bases in between. The CDR3 is 13 residues long. Germline V lookup: CDR1 SGDLS, CDR2 YYNGEE. CDR3: CASSVQGRREAFF. In DNA, the CDR3 is TGTGCCAGCAGCGTGCAGGGCCGCCGGGAAGCTTTCTTT.